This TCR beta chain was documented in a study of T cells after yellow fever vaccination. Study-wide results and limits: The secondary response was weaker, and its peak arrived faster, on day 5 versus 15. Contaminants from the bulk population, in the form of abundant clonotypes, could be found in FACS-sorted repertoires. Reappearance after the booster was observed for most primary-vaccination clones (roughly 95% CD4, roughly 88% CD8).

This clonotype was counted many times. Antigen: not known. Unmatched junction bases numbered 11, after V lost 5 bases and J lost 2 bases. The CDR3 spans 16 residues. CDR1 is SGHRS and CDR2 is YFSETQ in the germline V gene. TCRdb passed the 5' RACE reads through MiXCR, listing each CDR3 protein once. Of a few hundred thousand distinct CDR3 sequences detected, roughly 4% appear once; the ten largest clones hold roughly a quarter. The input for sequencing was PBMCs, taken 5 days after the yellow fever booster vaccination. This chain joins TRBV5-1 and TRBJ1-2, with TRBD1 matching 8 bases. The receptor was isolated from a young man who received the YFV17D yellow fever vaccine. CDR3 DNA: TGCGCCAGCAGGACTTCGACCAGGGGGCAGAACTATGGCTACACCTTC. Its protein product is CASRTSTRGQNYGYTF.